This entry is about one T cell receptor beta chain. The sample is drawn from a study of blood T cell repertoires in COVID-19. Study overall: Samples representing acute and convalescent COVID-19 were sourced from the United States, Italy and Spain.

Original data processing: Quantification of nucleated cells was approximated via reference gene primer amplification. Repertoires were generated with immunoSEQ multiplex PCR, while TCRdb's copy carries only in-frame clones and drops some. V, J and clone size are those of that table, while D and trimming were read from the DNA. The sample includes around 260,000 clones, approximately 90% of them seen just once. This CDR3 is built from 15 residues. The V segment lost 4 bases and the J segment 7 bases; nucleotides outside the gene matches: 5. Per the germline V gene, CDR1 is LGHNA and CDR2 is YSLEER. The sequence derives from a man in his late teens or twenties with active or convalescent COVID-19. The V call is TRBV4-3, the J call TRBJ2-2; TRBD2 matches 11 bases. Sample: peripheral blood. The chain's CDR3 is CASSPTSGIYGELFF. The DNA of the CDR3 is TGCGCCAGCAGCCCGACTAGCGGGATTTACGGGGAGCTGTTTTTT.